What follows are 20 T cell receptor beta chains derived from one specimen sequenced in a study of T cells in Graves' hyperthyroidism and ophthalmopathy. TCR beta CDR3 region amplification was performed from RNA transcripts. Researchers ran a first-round RT-PCR on the TCR CDR3 using the HTBI primer set. MiXCR was run by TCRdb on the multiplex PCR reads, yielding one entry per CDR3 protein. The sample lists some 500,000 distinct CDR3 sequences; about an eighth were seen once. Sequenced: blood. The receptor source for this set is a woman between 18 and 29 years old with Graves' hyperthyroidism.

This clonotype was recorded many times. The chain carries TRBV12-3 or TRBV12-4 and TRBJ1-2; TRBD1 matches 7 bases. This CDR3 contains 14 residues. Unmatched junction bases numbered 6, after V lost 5 bases and J lost 3 bases. The CDR3 sequence: CASSQQGYDYGYTF. Here the CDR3 DNA reads TGTGCCAGCAGTCAACAGGGGTACGACTATGGCTACACCTTC.

This chain joins TRBV9 and TRBJ2-1; D is unclear. Per germline, CDR1 SGDLS and CDR2 YYNGEE. The CDR3 is 14 residues long. The V and J ends lost 4 bases and 5 bases respectively, with 13 bases between them. The DNA for the CDR3 is TGTGCCAGCAGCACCCATCTAGAGAACAATGAGCAGTTCTTC. Amino acid sequence: CASSTHLENNEQFF.

Comments on this clonotype: This may arise from a read error, as a much more abundant clone is one base away. The V call is TRBV29-1, the J call TRBJ2-1, with 10 bases fitting TRBD2. V lost 5 bases, J lost 10 bases, and 23 bases stayed unmatched. Germline V lookup: CDR1 SQVTM, CDR2 ANQGSEA. The CDR3 extends over 18 amino acids. The CDR3 DNA reads TGCAGCGTTATTGGGAGGACTAGCGGCAAATTCTTCTGGGACGAGCAGTTCTTC. It translates to CSVIGRTSGKFFWDEQFF.

Many counts were recorded for this clonotype. V gene TRBV19 combines with J gene TRBJ2-7; TRBD2 is a possible D gene (6 bases). CDR1 and CDR2 (germline): LNHDA, SQIVND (reference sequence). The CDR3 has 15 residues. V was trimmed by 4 bases and J by 3 bases, leaving 16 bases between them. CDR3 sequence (DNA): TGTGCCAGTAGTACCCGCCCGGGGGAAGGCTACGAGCAGTACTTC. The encoded protein is CASSTRPGEGYEQYF.

The rearrangement joins TRBV6-9 to TRBJ1-2; 9 bases are a match to TRBD1. The length of the CDR3 is 16 residues. After removal of 3 bases from V and 6 bases from J, the junction contained 11 bases not matched to a gene. The germline CDR1 and CDR2 sequences are MNHGY and SVAAGI. The CDR3 spells CASSYRAPGQGHGYTF. DNA for the CDR3: TGTGCCAGCAGTTACCGGGCTCCGGGACAGGGACATGGCTACACCTTC.

The sample holds many counts of this clonotype. The chain uses TRBV11-3 and TRBJ2-1; 12 nucleotides align to TRBD2. V shed 2 bases, J shed 6 bases, and the junction held 5 bases outside the gene matches. CDR1 and CDR2 from the germline V gene are SGHNT and YENEEA. This CDR3 comprises 16 residues. The CDR3 nucleotides are TGTGCCAGCAGCTTAAGGACTAGCGGGAAGGTCAATGAGCAGTTCTTC. Its protein product is CASSLRTSGKVNEQFF.

This clonotype was picked up many times. The chain employs TRBV27 and TRBJ2-7; a weak D match, TRBD1 (6 bases). CDR3 length: 14 amino acids. Trimming cost V 4 bases and J 1 base, with 11 bases left between them. CDR1 MNHEY and CDR2 SMNVEV come from the germline V gene (reference sequence). CDR3 nucleotide sequence: TGTGCCAGCAGTTCCGGGACACTTTCCTACGAGCAGTACTTC. Its translation is CASSSGTLSYEQYF.

This clonotype was seen many times. The CDR3 nucleotides read TGTGCCAGCAGCCTTACTGAAGTGTGGGGGGCCGGGGCTTTCTTT. Translating it yields CASSLTEVWGAGAFF. The chain carries TRBV6-1 and TRBJ1-1; D is perhaps TRBD1 (6 bases). Trimming cost V 6 bases and J 11 bases, with 25 bases left between them. The CDR3 sequence is 15 residues long. Germline V gene data show CDR1 as MNHNS and CDR2 as SASEGT.

This clonotype was counted many times. This chain uses TRBV12-3 or TRBV12-4 with TRBJ2-7; 8 bases match TRBD2. This CDR3 is 15 amino acids long. V lost 3 bases and J lost 2; bases outside the gene matches: 6. CDR3 DNA: TGTGCCAGCAGTTTCCGAGCGGGAGTTCCCTACGAGCAGTACTTC. Amino acid sequence: CASSFRAGVPYEQYF.

The chain employs TRBV3-1 and TRBJ2-2; unclear D gene. Germline V gives CDR1 LGHDT, CDR2 YNNKEL (reference sequence). Trimming pared 7 bases from V and 1 base from J, leaving 10 bases between. The CDR3 contains 14 residues. DNA of the CDR3: TGTGCCAGCACGGTGGGCGTGAACACCGGGGAGCTGTTTTTT. Translation: CASTVGVNTGELFF.

This clonotype was counted at least ten times. The rearrangement joins TRBV27 to TRBJ2-1; D is possibly TRBD1 or TRBD2 (5 bases each). Per the germline V gene, CDR1 is MNHEY and CDR2 is SMNVEV (reference sequence). The V end was cut by 3 bases, the J end by 9 bases, with 18 bases between. The CDR3 covers 15 residues. The CDR3 DNA sequence: TGTGCCAGCAGTTTTATACGGGACGTTAAGGGTGAGCAGTTCTTC. This gives the protein CASSFIRDVKGEQFF.

This clonotype was observed many times. This chain links TRBV7-2 with TRBJ1-2, with D uncertain. The CDR3 loop spans 14 amino acids. Germline CDR1 is SGHTA and CDR2 is FQGNSA. The V gene lost 6 bases and the J gene lost 2 bases, with 13 bases spanning the gap. The CDR3 coding sequence is TGTGCCAGCAGAACCCTGGGGTGGAACTATGGCTACACCTTC. It codes for CASRTLGWNYGYTF.

The table lists this clonotype with many counts. This chain links TRBV5-5 with TRBJ2-7; TRBD2 might be the D (7 bases). CDR3 length: 18 residues. Deletions cut 4 bases from V and 0 bases from J, with 23 bases between. Germline V gene sequence: CDR1 SGHKS, CDR2 YYEKEE (reference sequence). The CDR3 sequence: CASSRQARGRDFSYEQYF. The CDR3 coding sequence is TGTGCCAGCAGCCGCCAGGCTAGGGGGAGGGACTTCTCCTACGAGCAGTACTTC.

This clonotype was observed many times. This chain connects TRBV19 to TRBJ1-5, with D unclear. CDR3 length: 15 residues. The V gene's germline CDR1 is LNHDA and CDR2 SQIVND (reference sequence). The V end lost 3 bases, the J end lost 2 bases, and 11 bases lay between the germline ends. In nucleotides, the CDR3 is TGTGCCAGTAGTATTACCGATAGGGGCAATCAGCCCCAGCATTTT. Its translation: CASSITDRGNQPQHF.

The sample holds many counts of this clonotype. The chain links TRBV4-1 to TRBJ2-1; 7 nucleotides agree with TRBD2. The germline V gene encodes CDR1 MGHRA and CDR2 YSYEKL. The CDR3 contains 17 residues. Trimming removed 5 bases from V and 6 bases from J; junction bases left unmatched: 16. CDR3 protein: CASSWRGSLGGRNEQFF. The CDR3 DNA is TGCGCCAGCAGCTGGCGCGGGAGCTTAGGAGGACGCAATGAGCAGTTCTTC.

This sequence joins TRBV11-2 and TRBJ2-7; 12 nucleotides agree with TRBD2. The V gene's germline CDR1 is SGHAT and CDR2 FQNNGV. V lost 4 bases to trimming and J lost 1 base; unmatched junction nucleotides: 8. The CDR3 extends over 17 amino acids. CDR3 protein: CASSSSLAGGRSYEQYF. In DNA, the CDR3 is TGTGCCAGCAGCTCCTCACTAGCGGGAGGACGGTCCTACGAGCAGTACTTC.

This clonotype was picked up many times. The rearrangement joins TRBV20-1 to TRBJ2-7; D is unclear. CDR3 length: 11 amino acids. Trimming stripped 3 bases from V and 2 bases from J, with 5 bases between. Germline CDR1 DFQATT, CDR2 SNEGSKA (reference sequence). The CDR3 here is CSASPAYEQYF. The CDR3 nucleotides read TGCAGTGCTAGCCCCGCCTACGAGCAGTACTTC.

This clonotype was recorded at least ten times. V is TRBV11-3 and J is TRBJ1-4; 7 nucleotides align to TRBD1. V lost 5 bases to trimming and J lost 10 bases; unmatched junction nucleotides: 10. From germline, CDR1 is SGHNT and CDR2 YENEEA. The length of the CDR3 is 14 residues. CDR3 region: CASSKDSQGRKLFF. The CDR3 nucleotides read TGTGCCAGCAGCAAGGACTCACAGGGGAGAAAACTGTTTTTT.

The chain combines TRBV19 with TRBJ1-1, with D maybe TRBD1 (5 bases). This CDR3 comprises 11 residues. With 3 bases removed from V and 12 bases from J, the gap between germline ends came to 11 bases. Germline V lookup: CDR1 LNHDA, CDR2 SQIVND (reference sequence). CDR3 in amino acids: CASSMSGDPFF. The CDR3 coding sequence is TGTGCCAGTAGTATGTCCGGGGACCCTTTCTTT.

The chain links TRBV12-3 or TRBV12-4 to TRBJ2-5; 9 nucleotides align to TRBD2. V shed 3 bases, J shed 1 base, and the junction held 12 bases outside the gene matches. This CDR3 has 18 amino acids. The CDR3 region has the DNA TGTGCCAGCAGTTTTAGGCCGGGACTAGCAATGGTCCAAGAGACCCAGTACTTC. Amino acids: CASSFRPGLAMVQETQYF.